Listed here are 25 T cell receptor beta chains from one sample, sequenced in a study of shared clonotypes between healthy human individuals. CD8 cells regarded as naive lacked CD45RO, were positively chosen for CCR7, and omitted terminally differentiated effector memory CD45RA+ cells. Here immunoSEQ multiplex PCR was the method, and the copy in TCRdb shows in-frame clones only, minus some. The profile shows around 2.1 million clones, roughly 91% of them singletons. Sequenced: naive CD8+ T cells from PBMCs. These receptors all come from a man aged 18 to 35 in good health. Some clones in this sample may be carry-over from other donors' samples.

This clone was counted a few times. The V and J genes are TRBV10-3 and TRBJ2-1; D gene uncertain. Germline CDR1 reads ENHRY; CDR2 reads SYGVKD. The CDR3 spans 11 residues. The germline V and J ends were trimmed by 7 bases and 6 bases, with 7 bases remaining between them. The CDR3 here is CAIKASNEQFF. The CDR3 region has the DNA TGTGCCATCAAAGCTAGCAATGAGCAGTTCTTC.

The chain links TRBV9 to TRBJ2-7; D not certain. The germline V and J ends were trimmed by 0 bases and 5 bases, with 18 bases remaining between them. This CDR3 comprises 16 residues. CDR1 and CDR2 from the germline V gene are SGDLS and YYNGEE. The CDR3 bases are TGTGCCAGCAGCGTAGGTGTGGGCGCAATAAGGGACGAGCAGTACTTC. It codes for CASSVGVGAIRDEQYF.

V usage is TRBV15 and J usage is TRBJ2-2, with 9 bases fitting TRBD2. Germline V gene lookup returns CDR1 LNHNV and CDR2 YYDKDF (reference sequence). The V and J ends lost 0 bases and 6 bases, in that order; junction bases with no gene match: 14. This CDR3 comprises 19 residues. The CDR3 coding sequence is TGTGCCACCAGCAGAGATTTGCGGGAGCGGGAGGCCAAGGCCGGGGAGCTGTTTTTT. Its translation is CATSRDLREREAKAGELFF.

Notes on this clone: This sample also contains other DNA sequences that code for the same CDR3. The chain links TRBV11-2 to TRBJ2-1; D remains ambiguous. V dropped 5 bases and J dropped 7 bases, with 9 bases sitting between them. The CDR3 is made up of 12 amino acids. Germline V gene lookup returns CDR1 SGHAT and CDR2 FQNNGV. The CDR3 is CASSPSPNEQFF. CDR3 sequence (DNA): TGTGCCAGCAGCCCGTCTCCGAATGAGCAGTTCTTC. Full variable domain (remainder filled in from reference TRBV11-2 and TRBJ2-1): EAGVAQSPRYKIIEKRQSVAFWCNPISGHATLYWYQQILGQGPKLLIQFQNNGVVDDSQLPKDRFSAERLKGVDSTLKIQPAKLEDSAVYLCASSPSPNEQFFGPGTRLTVL.

Written as DNA, the CDR3 is TGTGCCAGTAGTATAGACGGTAATGAAAAACTGTTTTTT. Its translation is CASSIDGNEKLFF. This chain connects TRBV19 to TRBJ1-4, with D hard to call. Trimming cost V 0 bases and J 4 bases, with 3 bases left between them. The CDR3 has 13 residues. Germline CDR1 is LNHDA and CDR2 is SQIVND (reference sequence). Variable domain in full (rest from reference TRBV19 and TRBJ1-4): DGGITQSPKYLFRKEGQNVTLSCEQNLNHDAMYWYRQDPGQGLRLIYYSQIVNDFQKGDIAEGYSVSREKKESFPLTVTSAQKNPTAFYLCASSIDGNEKLFFGSGTQLSVL.

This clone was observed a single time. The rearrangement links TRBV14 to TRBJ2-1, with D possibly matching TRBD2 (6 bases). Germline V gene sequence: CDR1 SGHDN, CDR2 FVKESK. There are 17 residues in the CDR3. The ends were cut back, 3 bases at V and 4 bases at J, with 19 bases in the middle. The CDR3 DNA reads TGTGCCAGCAGCCATGCGAATTGGAGGGTGGCGTACAATGAGCAGTTCTTC. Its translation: CASSHANWRVAYNEQFF. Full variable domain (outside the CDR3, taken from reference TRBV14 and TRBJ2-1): EAGVTQFPSHSVIEKGQTVTLRCDPISGHDNLYWYRRVMGKEIKFLLHFVKESKQDESGMPNNRFLAERTGGTYSTLKVQPAELEDSGVYFCASSHANWRVAYNEQFFGPGTRLTVL.

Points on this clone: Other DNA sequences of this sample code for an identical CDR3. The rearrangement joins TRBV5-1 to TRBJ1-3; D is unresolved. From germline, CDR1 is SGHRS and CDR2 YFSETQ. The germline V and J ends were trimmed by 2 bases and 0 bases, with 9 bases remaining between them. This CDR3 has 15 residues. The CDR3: CASSFGGSSGNTIYF. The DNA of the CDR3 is TGCGCCAGCAGCTTCGGTGGTAGCTCTGGAAACACCATATATTTT.

CDR3 sequence reads: CASSDWGKEQFF. CDR3 nucleotides: TGTGCCTCCTCGGACTGGGGAAAGGAGCAGTTCTTC. This chain uses TRBV30 with TRBJ2-1; D is perhaps TRBD2 (5 bases). CDR1 is GTSNPN, CDR2 SVGIG, per germline (reference sequence). V was clipped by 7 bases and J by 10 bases, with 17 bases between them. This CDR3 is 12 amino acids long. The whole variable domain, remainder taken from reference TRBV30 and TRBJ2-1, is SQTIHQWPATLVQPVGSPLSLECTVEGTSNPNLYWYRQAAGRGLQLLFYSVGIGQISSEVPQNLSASRPQDRQFILSSKKLLLSDSGFYLCASSDWGKEQFFGPGTRLTVL.

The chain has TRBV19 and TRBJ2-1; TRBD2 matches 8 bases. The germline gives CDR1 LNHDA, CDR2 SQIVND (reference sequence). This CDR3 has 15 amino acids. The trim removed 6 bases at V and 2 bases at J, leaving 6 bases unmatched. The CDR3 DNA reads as TGTGCCAGTAGAATAACTAGCGGCCCCTACAATGAGCAGTTCTTC. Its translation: CASRITSGPYNEQFF.

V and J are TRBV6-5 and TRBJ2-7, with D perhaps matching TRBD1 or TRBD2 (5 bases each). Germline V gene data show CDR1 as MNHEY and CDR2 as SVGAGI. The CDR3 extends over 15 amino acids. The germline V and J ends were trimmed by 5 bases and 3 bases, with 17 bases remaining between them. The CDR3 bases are TGTGCCAGCAGTCTCCGGGACCTAACCGGCTACGAGCAGTACTTC. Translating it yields CASSLRDLTGYEQYF.

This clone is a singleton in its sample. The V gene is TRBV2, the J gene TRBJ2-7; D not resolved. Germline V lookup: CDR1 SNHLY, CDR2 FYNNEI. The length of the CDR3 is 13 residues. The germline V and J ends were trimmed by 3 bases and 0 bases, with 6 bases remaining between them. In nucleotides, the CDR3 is TGTGCCAGCAGTGACCCCTTCTCCTACGAGCAGTACTTC. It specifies CASSDPFSYEQYF.

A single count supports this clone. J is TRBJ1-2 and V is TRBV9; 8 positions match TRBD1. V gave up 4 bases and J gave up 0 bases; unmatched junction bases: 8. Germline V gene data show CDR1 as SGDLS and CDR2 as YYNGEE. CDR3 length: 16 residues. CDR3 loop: CASSLDRVASNYGYTF. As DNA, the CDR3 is TGTGCCAGCAGCTTGGACAGGGTCGCTTCTAACTATGGCTACACCTTC.

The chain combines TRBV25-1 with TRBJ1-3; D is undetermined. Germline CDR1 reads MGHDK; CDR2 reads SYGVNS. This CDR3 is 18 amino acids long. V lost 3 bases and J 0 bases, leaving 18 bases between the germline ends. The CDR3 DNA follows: TGTGCCAGCAGTGACGAGGGTGGCGTATGGGCCTCTGGAAACACCATATATTTT. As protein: CASSDEGGVWASGNTIYF.

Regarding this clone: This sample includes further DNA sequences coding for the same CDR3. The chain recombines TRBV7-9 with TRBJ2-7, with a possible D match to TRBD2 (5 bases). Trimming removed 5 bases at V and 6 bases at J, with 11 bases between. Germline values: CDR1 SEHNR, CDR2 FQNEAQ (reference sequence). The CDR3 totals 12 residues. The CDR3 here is CASSPAGSEQYF. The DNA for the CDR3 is TGTGCCAGCAGCCCGGCGGGTTCCGAGCAGTACTTC.

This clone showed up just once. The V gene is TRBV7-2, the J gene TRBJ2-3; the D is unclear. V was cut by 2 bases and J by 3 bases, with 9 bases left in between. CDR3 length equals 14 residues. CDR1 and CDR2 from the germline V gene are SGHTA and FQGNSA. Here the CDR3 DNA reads TGTGCCAGCAGCTTAAGACGGGCGACAGATACGCAGTATTTT. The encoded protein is CASSLRRATDTQYF.

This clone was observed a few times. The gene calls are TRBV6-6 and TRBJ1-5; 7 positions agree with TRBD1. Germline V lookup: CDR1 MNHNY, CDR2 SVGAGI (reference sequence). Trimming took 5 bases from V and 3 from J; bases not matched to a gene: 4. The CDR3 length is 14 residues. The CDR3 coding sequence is TGTGCCAGCAGTGCACAGGGGCCCAATCAGCCCCAGCATTTT. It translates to CASSAQGPNQPQHF.

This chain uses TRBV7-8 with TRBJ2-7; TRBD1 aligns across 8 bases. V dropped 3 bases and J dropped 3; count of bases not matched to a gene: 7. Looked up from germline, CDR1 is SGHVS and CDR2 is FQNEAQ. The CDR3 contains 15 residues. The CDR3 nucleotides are TGTGCCAGCAGCTTGGCACGCGGACAGGGCTACGAGCAGTACTTC. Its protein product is CASSLARGQGYEQYF.

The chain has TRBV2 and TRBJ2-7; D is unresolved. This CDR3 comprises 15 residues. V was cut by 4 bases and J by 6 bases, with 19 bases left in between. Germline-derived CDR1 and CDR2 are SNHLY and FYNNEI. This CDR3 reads CASSAALIPTGEQYF. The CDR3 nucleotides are TGTGCCAGCAGTGCCGCACTGATCCCTACGGGCGAGCAGTACTTC.

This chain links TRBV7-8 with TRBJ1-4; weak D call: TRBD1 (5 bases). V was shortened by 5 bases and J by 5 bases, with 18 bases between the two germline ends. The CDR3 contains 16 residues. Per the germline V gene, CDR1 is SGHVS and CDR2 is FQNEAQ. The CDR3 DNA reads TGTGCCAGCAGCAGAGATGGGGACTTCAGGAATGAAAAACTGTTTTTT. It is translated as CASSRDGDFRNEKLFF.

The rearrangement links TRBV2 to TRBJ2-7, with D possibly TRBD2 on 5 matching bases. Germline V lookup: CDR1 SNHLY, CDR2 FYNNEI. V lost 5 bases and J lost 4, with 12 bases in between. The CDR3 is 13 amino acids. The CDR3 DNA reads TGTGCCAGCAGTTCAGGACTTCTATACGAGCAGTACTTC. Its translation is CASSSGLLYEQYF.

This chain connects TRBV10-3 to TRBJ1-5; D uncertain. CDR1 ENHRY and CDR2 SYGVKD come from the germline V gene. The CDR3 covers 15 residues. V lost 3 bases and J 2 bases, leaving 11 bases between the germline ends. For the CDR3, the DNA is TGTGCCATCAGTGACCTGGGGATAGGCAATCAGCCCCAGCATTTT. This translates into CAISDLGIGNQPQHF.

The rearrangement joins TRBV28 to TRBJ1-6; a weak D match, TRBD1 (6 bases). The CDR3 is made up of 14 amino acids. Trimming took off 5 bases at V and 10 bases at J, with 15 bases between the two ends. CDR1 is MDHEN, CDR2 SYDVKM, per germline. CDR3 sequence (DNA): TGTGCCAGCAGTCCCCCGGGGGGCCGCTCACCCCTCCACTTT. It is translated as CASSPPGGRSPLHF.

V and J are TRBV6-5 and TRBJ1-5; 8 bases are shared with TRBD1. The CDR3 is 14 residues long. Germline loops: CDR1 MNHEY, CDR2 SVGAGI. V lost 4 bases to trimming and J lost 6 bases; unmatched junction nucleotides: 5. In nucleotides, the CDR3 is TGTGCCAGCAGTTCCCGACAGGGGTCTCAGCCCCAGCATTTT. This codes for CASSSRQGSQPQHF.

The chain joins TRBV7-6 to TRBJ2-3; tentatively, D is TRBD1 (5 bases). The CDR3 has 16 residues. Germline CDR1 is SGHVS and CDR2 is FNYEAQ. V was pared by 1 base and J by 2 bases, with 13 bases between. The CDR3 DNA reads TGTGCCAGCAGCTTAGGCAGGGCCGCTCTCACAGATACGCAGTATTTT. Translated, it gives CASSLGRAALTDTQYF.

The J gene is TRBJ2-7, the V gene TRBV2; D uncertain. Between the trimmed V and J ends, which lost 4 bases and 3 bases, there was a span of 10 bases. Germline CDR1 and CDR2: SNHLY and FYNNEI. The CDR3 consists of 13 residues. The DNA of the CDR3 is TGTGCCAGCAGTGCTGGGTCCGGCTACGAGCAGTACTTC. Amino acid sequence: CASSAGSGYEQYF.